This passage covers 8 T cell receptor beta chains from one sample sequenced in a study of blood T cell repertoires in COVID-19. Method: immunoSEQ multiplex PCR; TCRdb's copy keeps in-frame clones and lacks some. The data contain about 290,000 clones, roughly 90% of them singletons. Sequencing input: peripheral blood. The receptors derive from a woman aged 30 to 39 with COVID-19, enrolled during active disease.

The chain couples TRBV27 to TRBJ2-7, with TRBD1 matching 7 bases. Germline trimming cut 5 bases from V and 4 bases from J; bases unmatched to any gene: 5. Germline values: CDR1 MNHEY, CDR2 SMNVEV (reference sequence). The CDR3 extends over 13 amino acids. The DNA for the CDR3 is TGTGCCAGCAGTCTTTACAGGGGTTACGAGCAGTACTTC. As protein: CASSLYRGYEQYF.

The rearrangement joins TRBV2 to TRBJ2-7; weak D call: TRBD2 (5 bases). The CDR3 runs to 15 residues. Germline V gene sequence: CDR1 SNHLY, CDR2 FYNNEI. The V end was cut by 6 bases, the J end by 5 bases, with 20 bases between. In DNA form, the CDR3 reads TGTGCCAGCAGATATGCTAGCTCCCAAACCCACGAGCAGTACTTC. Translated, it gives CASRYASSQTHEQYF. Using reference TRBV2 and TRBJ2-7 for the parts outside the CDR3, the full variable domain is EPEVTQTPSHQVTQMGQEVILRCVPISNHLYFYWYRQILGQKVEFLVSFYNNEISEKSEIFDDQFSVERPDGSNFTLKIRSTKLEDSAMYFCASRYASSQTHEQYFGPGTRLTVT.

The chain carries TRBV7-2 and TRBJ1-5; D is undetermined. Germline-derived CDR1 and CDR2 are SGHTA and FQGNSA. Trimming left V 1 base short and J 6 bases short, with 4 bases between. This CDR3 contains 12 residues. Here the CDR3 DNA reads TGTGCCAGCAGCTTAGATAGTCAGCCCCAGCATTTT. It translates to CASSLDSQPQHF. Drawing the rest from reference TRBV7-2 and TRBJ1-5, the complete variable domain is GAGVSQSPSNKVTEKGKDVELRCDPISGHTALYWYRQSLGQGLEFLIYFQGNSAPDKSGLPSDRFSAERTGGSVSTLTIQRTQQEDSAVYLCASSLDSQPQHFGDGTRLSIL.

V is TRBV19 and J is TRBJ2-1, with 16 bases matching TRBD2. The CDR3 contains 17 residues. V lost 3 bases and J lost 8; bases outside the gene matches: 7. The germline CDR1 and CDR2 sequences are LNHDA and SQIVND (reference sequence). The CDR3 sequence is CASSMGLAGGPLDEQFF. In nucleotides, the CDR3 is TGTGCCAGTAGTATGGGACTAGCGGGGGGGCCACTCGATGAGCAGTTCTTC. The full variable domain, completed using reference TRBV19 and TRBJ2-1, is DGGITQSPKYLFRKEGQNVTLSCEQNLNHDAMYWYRQDPGQGLRLIYYSQIVNDFQKGDIAEGYSVSREKKESFPLTVTSAQKNPTAFYLCASSMGLAGGPLDEQFFGPGTRLTVL.

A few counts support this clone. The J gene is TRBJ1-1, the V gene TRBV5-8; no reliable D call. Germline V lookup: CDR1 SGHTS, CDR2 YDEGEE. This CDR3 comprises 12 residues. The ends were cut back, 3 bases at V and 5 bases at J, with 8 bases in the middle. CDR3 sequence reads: CASSWTGTEAFF. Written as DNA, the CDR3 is TGTGCCAGCAGCTGGACGGGGACTGAAGCTTTCTTT. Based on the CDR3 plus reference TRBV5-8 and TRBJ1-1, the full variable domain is EAGVTQSPTHLIKTRGQQATLRCSPISGHTSVYWYQQALGLGLQFLLWYDEGEERNRGNFPPRFSGRQFPNYSSELNVNALELEDSALYLCASSWTGTEAFFGQGTRLTVV.

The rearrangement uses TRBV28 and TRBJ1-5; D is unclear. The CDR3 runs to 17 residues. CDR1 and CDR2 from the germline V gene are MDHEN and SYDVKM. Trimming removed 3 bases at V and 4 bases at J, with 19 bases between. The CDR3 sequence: CASSFSPGLTINQPQHF. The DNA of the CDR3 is TGTGCCAGCAGTTTCAGTCCAGGCCTGACAATAAATCAGCCCCAGCATTTT.

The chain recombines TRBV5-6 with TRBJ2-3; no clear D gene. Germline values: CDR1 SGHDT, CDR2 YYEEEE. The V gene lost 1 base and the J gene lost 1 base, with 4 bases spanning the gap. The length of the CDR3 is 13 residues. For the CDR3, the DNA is TGTGCCAGCAGCTTGCGCGGCACAGATACGCAGTATTTT. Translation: CASSLRGTDTQYF.

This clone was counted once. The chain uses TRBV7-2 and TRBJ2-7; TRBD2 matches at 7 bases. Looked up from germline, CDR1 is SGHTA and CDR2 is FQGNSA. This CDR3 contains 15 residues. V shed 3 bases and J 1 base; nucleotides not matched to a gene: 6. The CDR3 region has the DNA TGTGCCAGCAGCTTCTCGCGGGGGAAGTCCTACGAGCAGTACTTC. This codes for CASSFSRGKSYEQYF.